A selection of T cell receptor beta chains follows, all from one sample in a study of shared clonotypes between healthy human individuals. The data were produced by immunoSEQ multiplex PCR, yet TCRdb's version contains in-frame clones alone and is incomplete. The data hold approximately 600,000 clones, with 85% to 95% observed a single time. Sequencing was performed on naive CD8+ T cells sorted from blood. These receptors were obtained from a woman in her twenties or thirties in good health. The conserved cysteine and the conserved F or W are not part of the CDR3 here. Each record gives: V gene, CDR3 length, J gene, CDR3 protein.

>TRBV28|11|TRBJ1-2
ASSLPVKGGYT
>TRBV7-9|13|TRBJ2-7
ASSLVTSGTYEQY
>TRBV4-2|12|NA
ASRYDRGDYEQY
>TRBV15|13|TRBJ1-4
ATSPGGGVTEKLF
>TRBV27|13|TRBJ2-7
ASSSRTSGSYEQY
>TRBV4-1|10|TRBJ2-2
ASSQNTGELF
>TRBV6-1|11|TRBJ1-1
ASSEGAGTEAF
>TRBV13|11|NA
ASSLGKSYEQY
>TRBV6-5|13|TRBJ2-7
ASSYSTTGGYEQY
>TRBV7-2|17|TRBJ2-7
ASSLAGSSGAPFSYEQY
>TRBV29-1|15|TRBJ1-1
SVDAAETGLYGTEAF
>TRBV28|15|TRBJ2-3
ASSGPGPQKHRDTQY
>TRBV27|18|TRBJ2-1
ASSFPHYGGAGIEWNEQF
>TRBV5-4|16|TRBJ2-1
ASSLGASGSGSYNEQF
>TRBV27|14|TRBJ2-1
ASSRDRTSSYNEQF
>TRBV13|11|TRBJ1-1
ASSLEWNTEAF
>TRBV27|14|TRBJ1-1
ASSNPGQLIGTEAF
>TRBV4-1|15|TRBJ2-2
ASSQAVSGSGGGELF
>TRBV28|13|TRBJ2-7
ATRGLAGGLHEQY
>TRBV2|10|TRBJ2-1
SHLSSYNEQF
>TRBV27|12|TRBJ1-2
ASSLSDRREGYT